This TCR beta chain was obtained from a study of T cell responses to AZD1222 COVID-19 vaccine. Study-wide results and limits: Repertoires were obtained solely post-peak T cell response. Spike-spanning, vaccine-associated CD4 TCRs were dominant at 160-218 and 743-854. Spike-specific TCR breadth and depth went up after people got two AZD1222 doses. Donors were largely white British and mainly female; clonal diversity was possibly underestimated.

Assay used: immunoSEQ multiplex PCR; TCRdb lists only in-frame clones, some missing. The sample lists about 180,000 clones, roughly 91% occurring once. Germline CDR1 and CDR2: MNHEY and SVGAGI. V was cut by 1 base and J by 0 bases, with 6 bases left in between. The CDR3 covers 15 residues. Details on this clone: Its antigen is as yet unknown.

V gene TRBV6-5 combines with J gene TRBJ2-2; D remains ambiguous. The source was peripheral blood, collected 28 days after the second dose of the MenACWY control vaccine. The clonotype was recovered from an adult who received the MenACWY meningococcal vaccine as a control. The CDR3 loop reads CASSYLVTNTGELFF. CDR3 bases: TGTGCCAGCAGTTACTTGGTCACGAACACCGGGGAGCTGTTTTTT.